What follows are 16 T cell receptor beta chains derived from one specimen sequenced in a study of CD8 T cells in ankylosing spondylitis. These receptors lack a known antigen. Broader study findings: A TCR beta motif of 8 or 9 highly homologous variants appeared characteristic of ankylosing spondylitis blood.

Each CDR3 protein is one row after TCRdb ran MiXCR on the 5' RACE reads. This sample has more than 650,000 distinct CDR3 sequences, with 10% to 15% found just once. Sample: blood, either unsorted or a sorted T cell fraction (not recorded which). The receptors derive from a male donor with ankylosing spondylitis.

With respect to this clonotype: This likely comes from a read error, as the CDR3 has no conserved phenylalanine or tryptophan at its end. Because the CDR3's place on the DNA is in doubt, the DNA is left out and the CDR3 is given as listed by TCRdb. The chain combines TRBV27 with TRBJ1-4. Germline lookup yields CDR1 MNHEY and CDR2 SMNVEV (reference sequence). From its first to its last residue, the CDR3 has 10 amino acids. CDR3 residues: CASSLSGNRL.

This clonotype has a count of ten or more. This sequence joins TRBV5-1 and TRBJ2-1; 14 bases agree with TRBD2. V shed 1 base and J 5 bases; nucleotides not matched to a gene: 14. The length of the CDR3 is 20 residues. CDR1 and CDR2 from the germline V gene are SGHRS and YFSETQ. Here the CDR3 DNA reads TGCGCCAGCAGCTTGTGGTACGTTGGGACTAGCGGGAGACTCAACAATGAGCAGTTCTTC. Translated, it gives CASSLWYVGTSGRLNNEQFF.

In this sample, this clonotype turned up many times. This chain joins TRBV7-2 and TRBJ1-1, with D maybe TRBD1 (6 bases). The V gene lost 1 base and the J gene lost 0 bases, with 15 bases spanning the gap. CDR3 length: 17 residues. Per the germline V gene, CDR1 is SGHTA and CDR2 is FQGNSA. CDR3 loop: CASSLGGWQGMNTEAFF. The CDR3 DNA reads TGTGCCAGCAGCTTAGGAGGCTGGCAGGGGATGAACACTGAAGCTTTCTTT. Variable domain in full (rest from reference TRBV7-2 and TRBJ1-1): GAGVSQSPSNKVTEKGKDVELRCDPISGHTALYWYRQSLGQGLEFLIYFQGNSAPDKSGLPSDRFSAERTGGSVSTLTIQRTQQEDSAVYLCASSLGGWQGMNTEAFFGQGTRLTVV.

The table lists this clonotype with many counts. The chain has TRBV10-3 and TRBJ2-5; tentatively, D is TRBD2 (5 bases). The CDR3 covers 13 residues. CDR1 and CDR2 from the germline V gene are ENHRY and SYGVKD. V dropped 0 bases and J dropped 5 bases, with 7 bases sitting between them. CDR3 sequence reads: CAISESREETQYF. For the CDR3, the DNA is TGTGCCATCAGTGAGTCTAGGGAGGAGACCCAGTACTTC.

The chain combines TRBV4-3 with TRBJ2-7; TRBD2 matches 8 bases. The CDR3 contains 14 residues. Germline CDR1 reads LGHNA; CDR2 reads YSLEER. V was pared by 4 bases and J by 5 bases, with 7 bases of the junction left unmatched. The CDR3: CASSPGLAYHEQYF. The CDR3 nucleotides are TGCGCCAGCAGCCCAGGACTAGCTTACCACGAGCAGTACTTC.

This chain links TRBV9 with TRBJ2-2; 12 bases match TRBD2. V was pared by 2 bases and J by 0 bases, with 5 bases of the junction left unmatched. Germline assignment: CDR1 SGDLS and CDR2 YYNGEE. The CDR3 extends over 18 amino acids. The CDR3 is CASSVGGTSGSNTGELFF. CDR3 coding DNA: TGTGCCAGCAGCGTGGGGGGGACTAGCGGGTCGAACACCGGGGAGCTGTTTTTT.

J is TRBJ1-2 and V is TRBV10-3; D is perhaps TRBD1 (5 bases). This CDR3 comprises 13 residues. Trimming took off 4 bases at V and 10 bases at J, with 16 bases between the two ends. CDR1 and CDR2 from the germline V gene are ENHRY and SYGVKD. For the CDR3, the DNA is TGTGCCATCAGTGGGGGACCCCAACGGGTCTACACCTTC. Its translation is CAISGGPQRVYTF.

The chain carries TRBV7-2 and TRBJ1-1, with TRBD1 as a possible D gene (6 bases). The V end lost 6 bases, the J end lost 1 base, and 15 bases lay between the germline ends. This CDR3 is 15 amino acids long. The germline V gene encodes CDR1 SGHTA and CDR2 FQGNSA. Written as DNA, the CDR3 is TGTGCCAGCAGGTCACAGGGTTGGGGGAACACTGAAGCTTTCTTT. As protein: CASRSQGWGNTEAFF.

The CDR3 loop is CASTSVYGERKAFF. The CDR3 region has the DNA TGTGCCAGCACCTCCGTGTACGGGGAACGGAAAGCTTTCTTT. The V and J genes are TRBV27 and TRBJ1-1, with D uncertain. V was pared by 7 bases and J by 9 bases, with 21 bases between. Germline-derived CDR1 and CDR2 are MNHEY and SMNVEV (reference sequence). The CDR3 has 14 amino acids.

This rearrangement joins TRBV27 to TRBJ1-1; D is perhaps TRBD1 (5 bases). Germline CDR1 reads MNHEY; CDR2 reads SMNVEV (reference sequence). This CDR3 region has 14 residues. V was pared by 7 bases and J by 10 bases, with 22 bases between. The CDR3 is CASTFRARPGGAFF. The CDR3 DNA reads as TGTGCCAGCACCTTTAGGGCCCGACCCGGGGGAGCTTTCTTT.

This clonotype was seen a few times. The gene calls are TRBV18 and TRBJ2-7; D assignment may be TRBD1 or TRBD2 (5 bases each). This CDR3 has 13 residues. Looked up from germline, CDR1 is KGHSH and CDR2 is LQKENI. V was trimmed by 2 bases and J by 4 bases, leaving 9 bases between them. CDR3 sequence reads: CASSPTRGYEQYF. In nucleotides, the CDR3 is TGTGCCAGCTCACCAACGAGGGGTTACGAGCAGTACTTC. The full variable domain, completed using reference TRBV18 and TRBJ2-7, is NAGVMQNPRHLVRRRGQEARLRCSPMKGHSHVYWYRQLPEEGLKFMVYLQKENIIDESGMPKERFSAEFPKEGPSILRIQQVVRGDSAAYFCASSPTRGYEQYFGPGTRLTVT.

This chain uses TRBV3-1 with TRBJ1-2; 8 nucleotides agree with TRBD1. This CDR3 spans 13 amino acids. Germline loops: CDR1 LGHDT, CDR2 YNNKEL (reference sequence). J gave up 9 bases and V 5 bases, and 8 bases lay outside the gene matches. The CDR3: CASSFGQGNRYTF. DNA of the CDR3: TGTGCCAGCAGCTTCGGACAGGGTAATCGCTACACCTTC. Using reference TRBV3-1 and TRBJ1-2 for the parts outside the CDR3, the full variable domain is DTAVSQTPKYLVTQMGNDKSIKCEQNLGHDTMYWYKQDSKKFLKIMFSYNNKELIINETVPNRFSPKSPDKAHLNLHINSLELGDSAVYFCASSFGQGNRYTFGSGTRLTVV.

This clonotype was seen once. The chain has TRBV28 and TRBJ2-5, with unresolved D. This CDR3 has 13 residues. CDR1 is MDHEN and CDR2 is SYDVKM in the germline V gene. The ends were cut back, 3 bases at V and 5 bases at J, with 10 bases in the middle. CDR3 DNA sequence: TGTGCCAGCAGTTTGGTGGATTGGGAGACCCAGTACTTC. This encodes CASSLVDWETQYF.

The gene calls are TRBV7-9 and TRBJ2-3; D is unresolved. The germline V gene encodes CDR1 SEHNR and CDR2 FQNEAQ (reference sequence). The CDR3 sequence is 15 residues long. Between the trimmed V and J ends, which lost 2 bases and 8 bases, there was a span of 17 bases. As DNA, the CDR3 is TGTGCCAGCAGCTTACCCCCCCGCTTTGGACGTACGCAGTATTTT. This gives the protein CASSLPPRFGRTQYF.

The J gene is TRBJ2-5, the V gene TRBV7-2; 9 positions match TRBD1. This CDR3 comprises 15 residues. Germline trimming cut 7 bases from V and 5 bases from J; bases unmatched to any gene: 11. Germline CDR1 is SGHTA and CDR2 is FQGNSA. CDR3 region: CASTPRTGDGETQYF. In nucleotides, the CDR3 is TGTGCCAGCACCCCAAGGACAGGGGATGGGGAGACCCAGTACTTC.

V is TRBV29-1 and J is TRBJ1-2, with D perhaps TRBD1 (6 bases). The CDR3 spans 13 residues. Trimming cost V 4 bases and J 3 bases, with 12 bases left between them. Germline V gene lookup returns CDR1 SQVTM and CDR2 ANQGSEA. The chain's CDR3 is CSVVKGVDYGYTF. The CDR3 coding sequence is TGCAGCGTTGTAAAGGGGGTTGACTATGGCTACACCTTC.